The 16 T cell receptor beta chains below all came from one sample that was sequenced in a study of cytomegalovirus exposure and HLA in healthy donors (dated by TCRdb to the late 2010s). Libraries came from the immunoSEQ multiplex PCR assay. For the multiplex PCR, a mixture combining 60 forward primers for TCR Vbeta segments and 13 reverse primers for TCR Jbeta segments was used. This is the immuneACCESS table as TCRdb keeps it, with only in-frame sequences that have V and J called. A part of the clones is gone; compared with another copy, unresolved V genes explain less than half, and the rest is unexplained. The sample yields more than 150,000 clones; 84% were counted once. The ten largest make up about 0.4% of the sample. What was sequenced was PBMCs. Receptor source: a boy aged 2-15 years in good health and CMV-seronegative.

The J gene is TRBJ1-1, the V gene TRBV18, with D unresolved. The length of the CDR3 is 13 residues. Germline loops: CDR1 KGHSH, CDR2 LQKENI. V was pared by 3 bases and J by 0 bases, with 5 bases between. The CDR3 DNA follows: TGTGCCAGCTCACCCGGGATGAACACTGAAGCTTTCTTT. As protein: CASSPGMNTEAFF.

This chain uses TRBV2 with TRBJ1-4, with D perhaps TRBD1 (5 bases). Deletions cut 7 bases from V and 7 bases from J, with 16 bases between. The CDR3 consists of 14 residues. Germline CDR1 and CDR2: SNHLY and FYNNEI. In DNA, the CDR3 is TGTGCCAGCATGTTGAGGGCGGGGGGTGAAAAACTGTTTTTT. Its protein is CASMLRAGGEKLFF. The entire variable domain, with the rest obtained from reference TRBV2 and TRBJ1-4, is as follows: EPEVTQTPSHQVTQMGQEVILRCVPISNHLYFYWYRQILGQKVEFLVSFYNNEISEKSEIFDDQFSVERPDGSNFTLKIRSTKLEDSAMYFCASMLRAGGEKLFFGSGTQLSVL.

This clone was recorded a few times. V usage is TRBV28 and J usage is TRBJ1-5; possibly TRBD1 for D (5 bases). Trimming pared 2 bases from V and 0 bases from J, leaving 14 bases between. Per germline, CDR1 MDHEN and CDR2 SYDVKM. The CDR3 has 17 residues. The CDR3 region is CASSLVLSGHSNQPQHF. In nucleotides, the CDR3 is TGTGCCAGCAGTTTAGTTTTATCAGGGCATAGCAATCAGCCCCAGCATTTT. Full variable domain (rest looked up from reference TRBV28 and TRBJ1-5): DVKVTQSSRYLVKRTGEKVFLECVQDMDHENMFWYRQDPGLGLRLIYFSYDVKMKEKGDIPEGYSVSREKKERFSLILESASTNQTSMYLCASSLVLSGHSNQPQHFGDGTRLSIL.

J is TRBJ2-2 and V is TRBV19, with D hard to call. The germline V gene encodes CDR1 LNHDA and CDR2 SQIVND (reference sequence). The length of the CDR3 is 11 residues. V was trimmed by 8 bases and J by 1 base, leaving 2 bases between them. CDR3: CASLNTGELFF. The CDR3 bases are TGTGCCAGTCTGAACACCGGGGAGCTGTTTTTT.

This rearrangement joins TRBV5-1 to TRBJ1-2; maybe TRBD1 (6 bases). The CDR3 spans 12 residues. Germline V CDR1 and CDR2: SGHRS, YFSETQ. V lost 2 bases and J 8 bases, leaving 10 bases between the germline ends. CDR3 sequence reads: CASSFTGPGYTF. For the CDR3, the DNA is TGCGCCAGCAGCTTTACAGGGCCCGGCTACACCTTC.

This chain links TRBV10-3 with TRBJ1-1; tentatively, D is TRBD1 (5 bases). This CDR3 region has 11 residues. With 11 bases removed from V and 4 bases from J, the gap between germline ends came to 11 bases. Germline-derived CDR1 and CDR2 are ENHRY and SYGVKD. DNA of the CDR3: TGTGCCTCGGGGGGAGGCACTGAAGCTTTCTTT. This codes for CASGGGTEAFF.

The genes are TRBV29-1 and TRBJ2-5, with D perhaps TRBD1 (6 bases). Trimming left V 7 bases short and J 4 bases short, with 16 bases between. The CDR3 consists of 13 residues. The germline gives CDR1 SQVTM, CDR2 ANQGSEA. The CDR3 region has the DNA TGCAGCGCCCGCCCGCAGGGGCCAGAGACCCAGTACTTC. This codes for CSARPQGPETQYF.

The chain couples TRBV7-3 to TRBJ2-1; tentatively, D is TRBD2 (5 bases). The CDR3 covers 13 residues. Germline CDR1 and CDR2: SGHTA and FQGTGA. Trimming took 8 bases from V and 6 from J, leaving 14 bases between them. The CDR3 is CASGMGEGNEQFF. In DNA form, the CDR3 reads TGTGCCAGCGGAATGGGAGAAGGCAATGAGCAGTTCTTC.

This clone has a single count. The chain is built from TRBV7-6 and TRBJ2-5; no clear D. The CDR3 length is 13 residues. Germline lookup yields CDR1 SGHVS and CDR2 FNYEAQ. Trimming removed 5 bases from V and 4 bases from J, with 11 bases in between. The CDR3 spells CASSREARETQYF. In DNA, the CDR3 is TGTGCCAGCAGCCGTGAGGCTCGAGAGACCCAGTACTTC.

Written as DNA, the CDR3 is TGCGCCAGCAGCCAAGCCGCGGGAGTAAGGGAGCAGTACTTC. Protein: CASSQAAGVREQYF. V is TRBV4-1 and J is TRBJ2-7; 7 positions agree with TRBD2. The CDR3 has 14 residues. Germline values: CDR1 MGHRA, CDR2 YSYEKL. The trim removed 1 base at V and 7 bases at J, leaving 7 bases unmatched.

CDR3 sequence: CASSSQGADTEAFF. CDR3 bases: TGTGCCAGCTCATCCCAGGGGGCTGACACTGAAGCTTTCTTT. V and J are TRBV18 and TRBJ1-1; 8 nucleotides agree with TRBD1. With 5 bases clipped from V and 3 bases from J, the junction kept 5 bases outside the gene matches. Per the germline V gene, CDR1 is KGHSH and CDR2 is LQKENI. CDR3 length: 14 amino acids.

The genes are TRBV19 and TRBJ1-1; 9 nucleotides agree with TRBD1. The V gene's germline CDR1 is LNHDA and CDR2 SQIVND (reference sequence). This CDR3 contains 19 residues. V lost 5 bases to trimming and J lost 4 bases; unmatched junction nucleotides: 20. The CDR3 spells CASSPLPAGTGFVGTEAFF. The DNA of the CDR3 is TGTGCCAGTAGTCCCCTCCCCGCCGGGACAGGGTTTGTGGGCACTGAAGCTTTCTTT.

This chain connects TRBV29-1 to TRBJ2-2; D ambiguous. Trimming pared 0 bases from V and 5 bases from J, leaving 10 bases between. Germline V gene data show CDR1 as SQVTM and CDR2 as ANQGSEA. This CDR3 contains 14 residues. The CDR3 spells CSVEDASRTGELFF. DNA for the CDR3: TGCAGCGTTGAAGACGCTTCCCGGACCGGGGAGCTGTTTTTT.

The chain links TRBV28 to TRBJ2-2; 9 bases fit TRBD1. CDR3 length: 16 amino acids. CDR1 and CDR2 from the germline V gene are MDHEN and SYDVKM. The junction had 10 bases not matched to a gene; V was cut back by 6 bases and J by 5 bases. The DNA for the CDR3 is TGTGCCAGCAGACTGACCGGGACAGGGAAAACCGGGGAGCTGTTTTTT. Its translation is CASRLTGTGKTGELFF. Filled out from reference TRBV28 and TRBJ2-2, the complete variable domain reads DVKVTQSSRYLVKRTGEKVFLECVQDMDHENMFWYRQDPGLGLRLIYFSYDVKMKEKGDIPEGYSVSREKKERFSLILESASTNQTSMYLCASRLTGTGKTGELFFGEGSRLTVL.

The CDR3 DNA sequence: TGCAGCGTCATGGGGCCAGTTGACACTGAAGCTTTCTTT. Translating gives CSVMGPVDTEAFF. The rearrangement links TRBV29-1 to TRBJ1-1, with D perhaps TRBD1 (5 bases). The CDR3 spans 13 residues. Germline V gene sequence: CDR1 SQVTM, CDR2 ANQGSEA. The V end was cut by 6 bases, the J end by 3 bases, with 14 bases between.

V gene TRBV28 combines with J gene TRBJ1-1; possibly TRBD1 for D (6 bases). The CDR3 is 16 residues long. With 6 bases removed from V and 6 bases from J, the gap between germline ends came to 23 bases. Germline V gene sequence: CDR1 MDHEN, CDR2 SYDVKM. The CDR3, as DNA: TGTGCCAGCAGCCACGGACTGGGAGGGGGGGTGGCTGAAGCTTTCTTT. It translates to CASSHGLGGGVAEAFF.